Reported below is one T cell receptor (beta chain). Antigen specificity is unknown. The sample is drawn from a study of siplizumab effects on memory and regulatory T cells. Between the trimmed V and J ends, which lost 0 bases and 4 bases, there was a span of 11 bases. The CDR3 is 14 residues long. Per germline, CDR1 SGHNT and CDR2 YYREEE (reference sequence). The repertoire was sequenced with immunoSEQ multiplex PCR; TCRdb's copy has only in-frame clones and lacks some. The sample has tens of thousands of clones; about 90% are singletons. Overall study results and limits: Unstimulated naive T cells seemed to show more diversity than memory cells did, and they also seemed to be among the major contributors to the alloresponse.

V gene TRBV5-4 combines with J gene TRBJ2-7; tentatively, D is TRBD2 (7 bases). The clonotype originates from a human donor in good health. Sequencing was done on a sample of CD8+ T cells sorted from blood. In nucleotides, the CDR3 is TGTGCCAGCAGCTTGGCGGGGGGCCGTTACGAGCAGTACTTC. Its translation: CASSLAGGRYEQYF.